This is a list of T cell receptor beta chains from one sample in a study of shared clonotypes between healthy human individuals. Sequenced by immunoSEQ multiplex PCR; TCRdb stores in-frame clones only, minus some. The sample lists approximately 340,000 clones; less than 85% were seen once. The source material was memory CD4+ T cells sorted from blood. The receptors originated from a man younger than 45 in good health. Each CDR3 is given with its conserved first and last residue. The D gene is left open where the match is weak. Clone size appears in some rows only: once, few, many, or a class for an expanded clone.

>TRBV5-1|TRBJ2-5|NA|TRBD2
TGCGCCAGCAGAGCTAGCGGGCAAGAGGCCCAGTACTTC
CASRASGQEAQYF
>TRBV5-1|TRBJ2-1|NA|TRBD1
TGCGCCAGCAGCGGTACAGGGGGTCCCGGTCACGAGGGAGGGTTCTTC
CASSGTGGPGHEGGFF
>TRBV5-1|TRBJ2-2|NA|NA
TGCGCCAGCAGCAACCCCCCGAACACCGGGGAGCTGTTTTTT
CASSNPPNTGELFF
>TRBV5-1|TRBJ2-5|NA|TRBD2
TGCGCCAGTACTCTATGGGGGGGTCCGCAGTTCCAAGAGACCCAGTACTTC
CASTLWGGPQFQETQYF
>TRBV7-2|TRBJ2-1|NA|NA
TGTGCCAGCAGCTTTCCTGGGTACAATGAGCAGTTCTTC
CASSFPGYNEQFF
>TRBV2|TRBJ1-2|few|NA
TGTGCCAGCAGCTCAATGGGGCAGCCTGGCTATGGCTACACCTTC
CASSSMGQPGYGYTF
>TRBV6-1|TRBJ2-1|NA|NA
TGTGCCAGCAGTTTAACGACTTACAATGAGCAGTTCTTC
CASSLTTYNEQFF
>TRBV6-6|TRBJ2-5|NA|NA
TGTGCCAGCAGTCCTACAGGGGGGAGGGAAGAGACCCAGTACTTC
CASSPTGGREETQYF
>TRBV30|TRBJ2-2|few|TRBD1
TGTGCCTGGAGCTATTCGGACAGGGCAGTCGGGGAGCTGTTTTTT
CAWSYSDRAVGELFF
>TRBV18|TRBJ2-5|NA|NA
TGTGCCAGCTCACCAGGGCAAGAGACCCAGTACTTC
CASSPGQETQYF
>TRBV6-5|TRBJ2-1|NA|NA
TGTGCCAGCAGTTACTCCGCAGGGAACTACAATGAGCAGTTCTTC
CASSYSAGNYNEQFF
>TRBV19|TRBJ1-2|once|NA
TGTGCCAGTACCGAGGGGAGGACCGCCAACTATGGCTACACCTTC
CASTEGRTANYGYTF